This T cell receptor (beta chain) was profiled in a study of cytomegalovirus exposure and HLA in healthy donors. Findings and limits, study-wide: Clonal expansion, a later analysis showed, was greater in HLA-associated TCR beta chains than in equally common others.

Points on this clone: Its antigen is unknown.

The PCR contained 60 Vbeta and 13 Jbeta primers. In the original workflow: A later analysis tallied some 84 million unique TCR beta chains, about 11 million of them shared. Here immunoSEQ multiplex PCR was the method, and the copy in TCRdb shows in-frame clones only, minus some. V, J and clone size derive from that table, while D and trimming were established from the DNA sequence. The profile shows approximately 150,000 clones, approximately 80% of them singletons. Germline V gene lookup returns CDR1 SNHLY and CDR2 FYNNEI. The junction had 4 bases not matched to a gene; V was cut back by 6 bases and J by 0 bases. This CDR3 has 14 residues.

This receptor was taken from a woman in her thirties or forties in good health and CMV-seronegative. The sample comprised PBMCs. This rearrangement joins TRBV2 to TRBJ1-1, with 7 nucleotides matching TRBD1. The CDR3 is CASSTQGLNTEAFF. The CDR3 DNA sequence: TGTGCCAGCAGCACACAGGGGCTGAACACTGAAGCTTTCTTT.